A single TCR beta chain is shown here with its context. What it binds is not known. J lost 4 bases, V lost 4 bases, and 10 bases had no gene match. The CDR3 runs 17 residues. The germline gives CDR1 ENHRY, CDR2 SYGVKD. The data originate from a study of beta chain features in type 1 diabetes. Study conclusions and caveats: Fewer junction insertions and more nucleotide deletions appeared in type 1 diabetes patients. Healthy donors had naive, central memory and Treg TCRB repertoires that appeared less similar than those seen among patients.

The entirety of the isolated RNA underwent reverse transcription, so expressed TCRB transcripts were sequenced. Roughly 3.5 million reads per sample were averaged for naive, central memory and regulatory samples. Only in-frame clones appear in the TCRdb table, and some are missing; sequencing was by immunoSEQ multiplex PCR. The sample has about 330,000 clones, about 10% seen once. This TCR came from a woman in her 30s in good health. The chain joins TRBV10-3 to TRBJ2-1; 10 bases line up with TRBD2. The sample consisted of naive CD4+ T cells from blood. CDR3 bases: TGTGCCATCAGTGGCAGCGGGAGGGCCAAAGTTTACAATGAGCAGTTCTTC. Its translation: CAISGSGRAKVYNEQFF.